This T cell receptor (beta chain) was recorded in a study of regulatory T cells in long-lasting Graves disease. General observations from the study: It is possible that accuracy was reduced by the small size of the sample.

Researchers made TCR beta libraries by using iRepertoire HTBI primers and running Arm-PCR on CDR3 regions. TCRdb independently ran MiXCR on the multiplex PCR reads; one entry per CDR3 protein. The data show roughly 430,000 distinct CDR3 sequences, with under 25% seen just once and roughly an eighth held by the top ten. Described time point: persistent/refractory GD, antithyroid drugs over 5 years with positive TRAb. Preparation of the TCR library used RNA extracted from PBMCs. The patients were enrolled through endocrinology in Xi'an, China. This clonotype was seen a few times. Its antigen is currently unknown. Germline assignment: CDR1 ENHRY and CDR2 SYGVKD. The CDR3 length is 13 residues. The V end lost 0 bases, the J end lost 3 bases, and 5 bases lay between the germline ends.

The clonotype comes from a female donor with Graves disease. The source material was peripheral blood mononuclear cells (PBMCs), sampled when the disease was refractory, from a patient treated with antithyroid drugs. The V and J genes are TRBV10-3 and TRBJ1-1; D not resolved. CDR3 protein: CAISESLHTEAFF. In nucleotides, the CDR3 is TGTGCCATCAGTGAGTCGTTACACACTGAAGCTTTCTTT.